This T cell receptor (beta chain) emerged from a study of blood T cell repertoires in COVID-19. Across the study: COVID-19 samples collected from the United States, Italy and Spain covered acute and convalescent phases. Nucleic acid was either cDNA or gDNA, and it came from T cells, B-cell-depleted T cells, or PBMCs.

The germline CDR1 and CDR2 sequences are ENHRY and SYGVKD. Trimming took 4 bases from V and 1 from J, leaving 10 bases between them. The CDR3 sequence is 15 residues long. In the original workflow: Estimates of nucleated cell counts were drawn from the amplification of reference gene primers. The table came from immunoSEQ multiplex PCR; TCRdb's copy has only in-frame clones and leaves some out. That table gives V, J and clone size, and the DNA gave D and trimming. The sample shows about 120,000 clones, 65% to 85% of them seen only once. The specimen was peripheral blood. V usage is TRBV10-3 and J usage is TRBJ1-4; no firm D call. The TCR originated in a woman aged 70-85 years with acute or convalescent COVID-19. The CDR3 DNA follows: TGTGCCATCAGTGCCATCTCGGGAACTAATGAAAAACTGTTTTTT. This codes for CAISAISGTNEKLFF.